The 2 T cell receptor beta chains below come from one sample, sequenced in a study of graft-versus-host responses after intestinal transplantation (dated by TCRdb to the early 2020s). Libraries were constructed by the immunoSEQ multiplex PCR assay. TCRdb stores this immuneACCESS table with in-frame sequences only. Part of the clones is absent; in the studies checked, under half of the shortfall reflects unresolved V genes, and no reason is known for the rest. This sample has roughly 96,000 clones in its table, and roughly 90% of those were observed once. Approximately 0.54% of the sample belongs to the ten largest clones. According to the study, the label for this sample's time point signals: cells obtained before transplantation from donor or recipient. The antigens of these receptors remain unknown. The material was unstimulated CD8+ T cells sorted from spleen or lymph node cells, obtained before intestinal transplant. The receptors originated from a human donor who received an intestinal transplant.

In DNA form, the CDR3 reads TGCGCCAGCAGCCAAGATCGCAGGGAGGAAGAGACCCAGTACTTC. It yields the protein CASSQDRREEETQYF. This chain joins TRBV4-1 and TRBJ2-5; D is possibly TRBD2 (6 bases). Germline-derived CDR1 and CDR2 are MGHRA and YSYEKL. Trimming removed 0 bases at V and 3 bases at J, with 11 bases between. The CDR3 totals 15 residues.

CDR3 sequence (DNA): TGTGCCAGCAGCAAACAGGACGGTGTGAACACTGAAGCTTTCTTT. Amino acids: CASSKQDGVNTEAFF. This rearrangement joins TRBV7-9 to TRBJ1-1, with D perhaps TRBD1 (5 bases). Trimming cost V 5 bases and J 0 bases, with 13 bases left between them. The germline gives CDR1 SEHNR, CDR2 FQNEAQ (reference sequence). The CDR3 consists of 15 residues.